This entry lists 16 T cell receptor beta chains sequenced from one sample in a study of a mutant IDH1 vaccine in newly diagnosed glioma. Antigens for these TCRs are unknown. The protocol was immunoSEQ multiplex PCR, while the TCRdb copy is restricted to in-frame clones and leaves out a portion. The data contain some 60,000 clones, 83% of them singletons. Described time point: week 47, end of study. With topical imiquimod, each dose of the vaccine consisted of 300 ug of mutant IDH1 20-mer peptide. The specimen was PBMCs, collected from a glioma patient whose treatment included an IDH1 peptide vaccine. The source of these receptors is a man aged 25 to 40 with glioma.

The chain combines TRBV7-9 with TRBJ2-7; D unresolved. V shed 8 bases and J shed 0 bases, with 17 bases lying between them. CDR3 length equals 15 residues. Germline CDR1 is SEHNR and CDR2 is FQNEAQ (reference sequence). The CDR3 spells CASGAVRQGSYEQYF. The DNA of the CDR3 is TGTGCCAGCGGCGCTGTCCGACAAGGCTCCTACGAGCAGTACTTC.

The CDR3 DNA sequence: TGTGCCAGCAGCACAGACAGCACAGATACGCAGTATTTT. As protein: CASSTDSTDTQYF. The chain combines TRBV5-4 with TRBJ2-3; no clear D. The CDR3 is made up of 13 amino acids. The germline gives CDR1 SGHNT, CDR2 YYREEE (reference sequence). V was shortened by 4 bases and J by 0 bases, with 6 bases between the two germline ends.

The rearrangement joins TRBV28 to TRBJ1-6, with a tentative D call TRBD1 (5 bases). CDR1 and CDR2 from the germline V gene are MDHEN and SYDVKM. V lost 3 bases and J 7 bases, leaving 13 bases between the germline ends. This CDR3 is 15 amino acids long. Here the CDR3 DNA reads TGTGCCAGCAGTTTGTGGGGACGGACAAATTCACCCCTCCACTTT. As protein: CASSLWGRTNSPLHF.

The chain combines TRBV15 with TRBJ1-3; D call uncertain. The ends were cut back, 8 bases at V and 4 bases at J, with 18 bases in the middle. This CDR3 contains 15 residues. Germline V CDR1 and CDR2: LNHNV, YYDKDF (reference sequence). The CDR3: CATGNSWWYGNTIYF. Here the CDR3 DNA reads TGTGCCACCGGGAACTCCTGGTGGTACGGAAACACCATATATTTT.

This chain links TRBV5-1 with TRBJ2-1; D might be TRBD2 (5 bases). This CDR3 is built from 16 residues. CDR1 SGHRS and CDR2 YFSETQ come from the germline V gene. Trimming removed 1 base from V and 3 bases from J, with 14 bases in between. CDR3 sequence: CASSLNVVRDYNEQFF. The CDR3 bases are TGCGCCAGCAGCTTGAACGTCGTTCGGGACTACAATGAGCAGTTCTTC.

The chain combines TRBV6-6 with TRBJ2-2; tentatively, D is TRBD1 or TRBD2 (5 bases each). This CDR3 has 13 residues. Germline V CDR1 and CDR2: MNHNY, SVGAGI (reference sequence). V was cut by 6 bases and J by 4 bases, with 9 bases left in between. The CDR3 region is CASRRGVTGELFF. The CDR3, as DNA: TGTGCCAGCAGGAGAGGGGTCACCGGGGAGCTGTTTTTT.

The V gene is TRBV18, the J gene TRBJ2-5; 7 bases are shared with TRBD1. Looked up from germline, CDR1 is KGHSH and CDR2 is LQKENI. The length of the CDR3 is 16 residues. The junction had 10 bases not matched to a gene; V was cut back by 1 base and J by 5 bases. The chain's CDR3 is CASSPLKGANFETQYF. The CDR3 coding sequence is TGTGCCAGCTCACCACTGAAGGGGGCCAATTTTGAGACCCAGTACTTC.

This CDR3 reads CATSRGRAGGADTQYF. In nucleotides, the CDR3 is TGTGCCACCAGCAGAGGTCGGGCGGGGGGGGCAGATACGCAGTATTTT. The V gene is TRBV15, the J gene TRBJ2-3; the match to TRBD2 covers 9 bases. V was clipped by 1 base and J by 4 bases; unmatched bases: 6. The length of the CDR3 is 16 residues. Germline V gives CDR1 LNHNV, CDR2 YYDKDF (reference sequence).

The sample holds a few counts of this clone. This sequence joins TRBV14 and TRBJ2-1; 9 bases agree with TRBD1. This CDR3 is 17 amino acids long. The germline V gene encodes CDR1 SGHDN and CDR2 FVKESK. J was trimmed by 6 bases and V by 4 bases; bases with no gene match: 13. In nucleotides, the CDR3 is TGTGCCAGCAGCCTACCCCGGGGGACAGGGTCCGGCAATGAGCAGTTCTTC. Translated, it gives CASSLPRGTGSGNEQFF.

The gene calls are TRBV5-6 and TRBJ1-1; TRBD1 is a possible D gene (6 bases). The ends were cut back, 3 bases at V and 0 bases at J, with 12 bases in the middle. The CDR3 is 15 residues long. Germline CDR1 reads SGHDT; CDR2 reads YYEEEE. CDR3 amino acids: CASSWGALMNTEAFF. The CDR3 DNA reads TGTGCCAGCAGCTGGGGGGCATTAATGAACACTGAAGCTTTCTTT.

The rearrangement links TRBV5-5 to TRBJ2-3; 9 bases match TRBD1. This CDR3 is built from 20 residues. CDR1 and CDR2 (germline): SGHKS, YYEKEE (reference sequence). V lost 6 bases to trimming and J lost 0 bases; unmatched junction nucleotides: 20. The CDR3 nucleotides are TGTGCCAGCACCCTTGGATGGAGAGGCCGGGACAGGGTTAGCACAGATACGCAGTATTTT. Translated: CASTLGWRGRDRVSTDTQYF. Combining the CDR3 with reference TRBV5-5 and TRBJ2-3 gives the whole variable domain DAGVTQSPTHLIKTRGQQVTLRCSPISGHKSVSWYQQVLGQGPQFIFQYYEKEERGRGNFPDRFSARQFPNYSSELNVNALLLGDSALYLCASTLGWRGRDRVSTDTQYFGPGTRLTVL.

The J gene is TRBJ2-7, the V gene TRBV5-1; D is possibly TRBD2 (5 bases). Looked up from germline, CDR1 is SGHRS and CDR2 is YFSETQ. Trimming took 4 bases from V and 3 from J, leaving 17 bases between them. The CDR3 totals 15 residues. The CDR3 bases are TGCGCCAGCAGCGAATTGCTAGATCGGGACTACGAGCAGTACTTC. This codes for CASSELLDRDYEQYF.

The J gene is TRBJ2-5, the V gene TRBV18, with a weak D call TRBD2 (6 bases). The V and J ends lost 2 bases and 0 bases respectively, with 10 bases between them. Germline V gene data show CDR1 as KGHSH and CDR2 as LQKENI. This CDR3 has 15 residues. The CDR3 sequence: CASSPRGGYQETQYF. In DNA form, the CDR3 reads TGTGCCAGCTCACCAAGAGGAGGGTACCAAGAGACCCAGTACTTC.

The chain has TRBV6-1 and TRBJ2-2; 13 bases line up with TRBD2. V lost 7 bases, J lost 6 bases, and 5 bases stayed unmatched. Germline CDR1 MNHNS, CDR2 SASEGT. This CDR3 is built from 15 residues. The CDR3 coding sequence is TGTGCCAGCATGAAAACTAGCGGGGGGGCCGGGGAGCTGTTTTTT. As protein: CASMKTSGGAGELFF.

The gene calls are TRBV19 and TRBJ1-2, with 7 positions matching TRBD1. CDR3 length equals 15 residues. Germline V gene lookup returns CDR1 LNHDA and CDR2 SQIVND (reference sequence). Unmatched junction bases numbered 7, after V lost 5 bases and J lost 1 base. The CDR3 region is CASSPGTANNYGYTF. The CDR3 bases are TGTGCCAGTAGTCCCGGGACAGCAAATAACTATGGCTACACCTTC.

This clone was detected once. The genes are TRBV4-1 and TRBJ2-7, with a weak D call TRBD1 (5 bases). V lost 0 bases to trimming and J lost 6 bases, with 15 bases between them. Germline CDR1 reads MGHRA; CDR2 reads YSYEKL. The CDR3 spans 15 residues. CDR3 nucleotides: TGCGCCAGCAGCCAAGAACGGACCGTAGGGGTCGAGCAGTACTTC. It codes for CASSQERTVGVEQYF.